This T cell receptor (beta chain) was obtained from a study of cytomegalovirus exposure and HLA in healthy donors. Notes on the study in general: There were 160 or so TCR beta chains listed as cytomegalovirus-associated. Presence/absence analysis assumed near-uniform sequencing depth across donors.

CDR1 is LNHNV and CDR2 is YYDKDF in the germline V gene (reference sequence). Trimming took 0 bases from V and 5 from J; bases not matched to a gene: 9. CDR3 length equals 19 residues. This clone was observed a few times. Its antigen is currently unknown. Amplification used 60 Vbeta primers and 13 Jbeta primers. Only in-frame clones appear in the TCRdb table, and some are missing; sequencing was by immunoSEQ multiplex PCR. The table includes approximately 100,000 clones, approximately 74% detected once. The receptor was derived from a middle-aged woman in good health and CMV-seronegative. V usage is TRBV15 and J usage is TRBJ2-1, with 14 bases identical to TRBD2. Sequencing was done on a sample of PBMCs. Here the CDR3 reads CATSRDAFGTSGSNNEQFF. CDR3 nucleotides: TGTGCCACCAGCAGAGATGCTTTCGGGACTAGCGGGAGTAACAATGAGCAGTTCTTC.